A single TCR beta chain is shown here with its context. The assay was immunoSEQ multiplex PCR, and TCRdb's table has in-frame clones only and misses some. Counted here are roughly 450,000 clones, about nine tenths occurring once; the ten biggest clones make up more than 0.55%. This sample stems from a study of blood T cell repertoires in COVID-19. The germline V and J ends were trimmed by 0 bases and 4 bases, with 15 bases remaining between them. Germline V gene sequence: CDR1 MNHEY, CDR2 SVGAGI. The CDR3 sequence is 16 residues long. The V and J genes are TRBV6-5 and TRBJ1-2, with D unresolved. The receptor comes from a man in his late teens or twenties who had recovered from COVID-19. Sequenced material: PBMCs or T cells enriched from blood (not recorded which). The CDR3 loop is CASSYSEADGSYGYTF. The CDR3 coding sequence is TGTGCCAGCAGTTACTCGGAGGCGGACGGGAGCTATGGCTACACCTTC.